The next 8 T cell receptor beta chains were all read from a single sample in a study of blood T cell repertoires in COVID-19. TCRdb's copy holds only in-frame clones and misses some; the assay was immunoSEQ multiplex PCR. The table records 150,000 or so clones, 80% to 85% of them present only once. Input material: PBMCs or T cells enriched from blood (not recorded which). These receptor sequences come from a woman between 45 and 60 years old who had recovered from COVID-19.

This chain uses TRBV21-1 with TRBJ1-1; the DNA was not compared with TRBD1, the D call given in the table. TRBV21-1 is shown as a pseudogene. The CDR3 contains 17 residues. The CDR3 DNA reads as TGTGCCAGCAGCAAAGAGGTGCAGGGGCACATGAACACTGAAGCTTTCTTT. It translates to CASSKEVQGHMNTEAFF.

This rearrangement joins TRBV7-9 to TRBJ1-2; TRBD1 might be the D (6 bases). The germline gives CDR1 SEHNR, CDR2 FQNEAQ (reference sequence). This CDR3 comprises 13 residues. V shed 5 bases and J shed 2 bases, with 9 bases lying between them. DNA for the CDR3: TGTGCCAGCAGCCCGGGACAAAACTATGGCTACACCTTC. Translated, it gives CASSPGQNYGYTF.

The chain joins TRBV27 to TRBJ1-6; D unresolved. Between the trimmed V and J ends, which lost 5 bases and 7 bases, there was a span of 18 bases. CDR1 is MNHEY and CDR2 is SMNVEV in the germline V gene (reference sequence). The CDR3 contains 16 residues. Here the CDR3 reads CASSLGYLLVNSPLHF. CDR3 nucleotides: TGTGCCAGCAGTCTGGGCTACCTCCTCGTCAATTCACCCCTCCACTTT.

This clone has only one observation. In DNA, the CDR3 is TGCGCCAGCAGCCAAGACGCCCAGAGGCCTTCTGGGGCCAACGTCCTGACTTTC. Encoded protein: CASSQDAQRPSGANVLTF. The chain combines TRBV4-1 with TRBJ2-6; D gene unclear. V shed 0 bases and J shed 1 base, with 13 bases lying between them. The CDR3 has 18 residues. Germline V lookup: CDR1 MGHRA, CDR2 YSYEKL.

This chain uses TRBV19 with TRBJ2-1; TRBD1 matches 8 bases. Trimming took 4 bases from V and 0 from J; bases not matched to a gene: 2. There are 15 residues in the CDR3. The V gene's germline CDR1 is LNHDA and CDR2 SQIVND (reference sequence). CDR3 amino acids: CASSRDRSSYNEQFF. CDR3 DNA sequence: TGTGCCAGTAGTAGGGACAGGAGCTCCTACAATGAGCAGTTCTTC.

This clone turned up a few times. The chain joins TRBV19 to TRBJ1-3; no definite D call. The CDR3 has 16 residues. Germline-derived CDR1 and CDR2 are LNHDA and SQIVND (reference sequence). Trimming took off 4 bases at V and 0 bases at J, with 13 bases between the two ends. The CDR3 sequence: CASSTSRVISGNTIYF. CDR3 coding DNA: TGTGCCAGTAGTACCTCTCGGGTGATCTCTGGAAACACCATATATTTT.

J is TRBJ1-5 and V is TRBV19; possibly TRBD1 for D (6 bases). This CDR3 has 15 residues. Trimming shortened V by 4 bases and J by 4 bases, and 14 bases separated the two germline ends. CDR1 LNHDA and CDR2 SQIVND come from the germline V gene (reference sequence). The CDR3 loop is CASSTTLQGNQPQHF. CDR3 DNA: TGTGCCAGTAGTACTACTTTACAGGGTAATCAGCCCCAGCATTTT. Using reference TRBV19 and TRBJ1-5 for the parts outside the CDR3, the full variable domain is DGGITQSPKYLFRKEGQNVTLSCEQNLNHDAMYWYRQDPGQGLRLIYYSQIVNDFQKGDIAEGYSVSREKKESFPLTVTSAQKNPTAFYLCASSTTLQGNQPQHFGDGTRLSIL.

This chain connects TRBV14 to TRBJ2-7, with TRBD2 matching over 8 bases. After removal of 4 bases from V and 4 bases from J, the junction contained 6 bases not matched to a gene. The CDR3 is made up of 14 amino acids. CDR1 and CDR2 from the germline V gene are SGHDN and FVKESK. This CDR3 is CASSLGGARYEQYF. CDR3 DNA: TGTGCCAGCAGCCTCGGGGGGGCCCGGTACGAGCAGTACTTC.